This T cell receptor beta chain was sequenced for a study of blood T cell repertoires in COVID-19. Across the whole study: Italy, Spain and the United States were the sources of the convalescent and acute COVID-19 samples. The analysed material was cDNA or gDNA that came from T cells, B-cell-depleted T cells, or PBMCs.

In its sample, this clone was seen once. The CDR3 is 15 amino acids. CDR1 is SGHRS, CDR2 YFSETQ, per germline. The V gene end was trimmed by 2 bases and the J gene end by 3 bases; junction bases not matched to a gene: 4. Original handling: Amplification with reference gene primers provided the estimates of nucleated cell counts. TCRdb's table, derived via immunoSEQ multiplex PCR, lists solely in-frame clones and lacks some. V and J calls and clone size are given by that table; D and trimming were obtained from the DNA. The data contain under 250,000 clones, under 90% of them seen just once; the ten biggest clones take up around 1.7%. Clinical histories supplied by participants themselves formed the basis of cohort assignment.

This clonotype was sampled from a man in his forties who had recovered from COVID-19. The source material was PBMCs or T cells enriched from blood (not recorded which). The chain carries TRBV5-1 and TRBJ2-2; 7 bases agree with TRBD1. The CDR3 nucleotides read TGCGCCAGCAGCTTACGACAGGGCGACACCGGGGAGCTGTTTTTT. This sequence encodes CASSLRQGDTGELFF.